This is a list of T cell receptor beta chains from one sample in a study of OX40 agonist ivuxolimab in advanced cancers. Assay: immunoSEQ multiplex PCR; the TCRdb copy retains only in-frame clones and omits some. Of about 69,000 clones listed, roughly 90% are singletons. The sample here was CD4+ or CD8+ T cells sorted from blood, taken in a trial of the OX40 agonist ivuxolimab. All receptors come from an adult with an advanced solid tumor such as melanoma, head and neck, liver or kidney cancer. Each CDR3 is given with its conserved first and last residue. D genes are given only for firm matches. Some rows mark clone size as missing; the rest say once, few, many or name a class of expanded clone.

d_call v_call clone_size cdr3_aa
. TRBV10-2 once CAAGRDSNQPQHF
TRBD2 TRBV6-1 once CASSGRTSFPYEQYF
. TRBV20-1 . CSSGAEAFF
TRBD2 TRBV7-9 . CASSLLAGMDEQFF
TRBD2 TRBV5-6 . CASSPRLAGFYEQYF
. TRBV6-5 . CASRDSRPNQPQHF
. TRBV9 . CASSPQRAGNTIYF
TRBD2 TRBV9 once CASSVAASGRYDEQFF
TRBD2 TRBV27 few CASSPRTSGRYHTQYF
. TRBV21-1 few CASSPGRNQPQHF
TRBD1 TRBV6-5 . CASSYSGTGDYGYTF
TRBD1 TRBV6-1 . CASRAGTGGSDTQYF
. TRBV25-1 . CASSEYSGSNQPQHF
. TRBV19 . CASSIAHRQLSNQPQHF
TRBD1 TRBV28 . CASSLTGGPNQPQHF
. TRBV7-3 . CASSSRGTAQETQYF
TRBD1 TRBV6-1 . CASTGTGHIYGYTF
TRBD1 TRBV10-3 . CAISGQAQETQYF
. TRBV5-1 . CASSREYLNEQYF
. TRBV18 . CASSPQTETQYF
. TRBV18 . CASSPALDTQYF
. TRBV28 . CASSLYEGLGEQYF
. TRBV23-1 . CASSPPGRAATNEKLFF
TRBD2 TRBV27 . CASARLAGTYEQYF
. TRBV18 . CASSPGVSGSDTQYF
. TRBV5-1 . CASSFSGFYEQYF
TRBD2 TRBV27 . CASRQLAGGPYEQFF
TRBD2 TRBV10-3 . CAISERASGSNEQYF
TRBD1 TRBV28 few CASNPDRVPEAFF
. TRBV7-7 . CASSLAPGSYNEQFF
. TRBV4-2 . CASSQEQRERRDTQYF
. TRBV5-4 . CASSRAGGYNEQFF
. TRBV5-6 . CASSLDRVYGYTF